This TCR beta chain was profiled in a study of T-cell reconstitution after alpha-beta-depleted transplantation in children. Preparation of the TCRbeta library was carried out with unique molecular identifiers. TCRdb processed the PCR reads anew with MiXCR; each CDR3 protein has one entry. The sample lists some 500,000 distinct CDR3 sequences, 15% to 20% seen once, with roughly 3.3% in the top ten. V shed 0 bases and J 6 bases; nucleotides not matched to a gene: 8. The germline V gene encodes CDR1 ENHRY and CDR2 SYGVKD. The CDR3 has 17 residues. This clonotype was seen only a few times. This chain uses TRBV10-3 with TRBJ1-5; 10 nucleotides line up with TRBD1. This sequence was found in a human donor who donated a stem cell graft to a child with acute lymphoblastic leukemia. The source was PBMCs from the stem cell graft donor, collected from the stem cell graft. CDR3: CAISESLVRTGGQPQHF. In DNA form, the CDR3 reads TGTGCCATCAGTGAGTCGCTTGTAAGGACAGGGGGTCAGCCCCAGCATTTT.